Presented here are 3 T cell receptor beta chains from one specimen sequenced in a study of blood T cell repertoires in COVID-19. Assay: immunoSEQ multiplex PCR; the TCRdb copy retains only in-frame clones and omits some. The table records about 53,000 clones, about 80% of them present only once. The sample comprised peripheral blood. The receptors here all came from a human donor in a cohort sampled during active COVID-19.

V gene TRBV11-2 combines with J gene TRBJ2-3; 10 bases align to TRBD2. CDR1 and CDR2 from the germline V gene are SGHAT and FQNNGV. CDR3 length: 15 amino acids. J was trimmed by 4 bases and V by 3 bases; bases with no gene match: 4. The CDR3 sequence: CASSFGLAGADTQYF. In DNA, the CDR3 is TGTGCCAGCAGCTTTGGTCTAGCGGGAGCAGATACGCAGTATTTT. Full variable domain (missing parts from reference TRBV11-2 and TRBJ2-3): EAGVAQSPRYKIIEKRQSVAFWCNPISGHATLYWYQQILGQGPKLLIQFQNNGVVDDSQLPKDRFSAERLKGVDSTLKIQPAKLEDSAVYLCASSFGLAGADTQYFGPGTRLTVL.

The rearrangement uses TRBV18 and TRBJ2-3; perhaps TRBD2 as D (6 bases). V was pared by 4 bases and J by 1 base, with 12 bases between. The CDR3 contains 15 residues. Germline V gene lookup returns CDR1 KGHSH and CDR2 LQKENI. This CDR3 is CASSRGRDRTDTQYF. As DNA, the CDR3 is TGTGCCAGCTCACGCGGGCGGGATCGCACAGATACGCAGTATTTT.

The rearrangement uses TRBV7-9 and TRBJ2-1; TRBD1 matches at 10 bases. Losses at the gene ends were 1 base for V and 5 bases for J; bases not matched to a gene: 2. This CDR3 has 15 residues. The germline V gene encodes CDR1 SEHNR and CDR2 FQNEAQ (reference sequence). The CDR3 bases are TGTGCCAGCAGCTTAGGACAGGGGGCCAACAATGAGCAGTTCTTC. This gives the protein CASSLGQGANNEQFF.